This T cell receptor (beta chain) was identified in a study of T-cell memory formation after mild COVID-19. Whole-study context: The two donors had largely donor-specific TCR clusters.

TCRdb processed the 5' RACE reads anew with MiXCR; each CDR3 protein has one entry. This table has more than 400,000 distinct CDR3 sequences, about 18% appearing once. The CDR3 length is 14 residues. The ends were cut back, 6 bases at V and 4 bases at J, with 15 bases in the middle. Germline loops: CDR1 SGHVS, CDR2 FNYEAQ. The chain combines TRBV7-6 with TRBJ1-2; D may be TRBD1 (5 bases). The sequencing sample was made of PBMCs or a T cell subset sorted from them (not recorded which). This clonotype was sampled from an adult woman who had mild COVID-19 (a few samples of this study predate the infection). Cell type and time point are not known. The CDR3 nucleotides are TGTGCCAGCAGGGGGTTGGGGGACCTCTATGGCTACACCTTC. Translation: CASRGLGDLYGYTF.